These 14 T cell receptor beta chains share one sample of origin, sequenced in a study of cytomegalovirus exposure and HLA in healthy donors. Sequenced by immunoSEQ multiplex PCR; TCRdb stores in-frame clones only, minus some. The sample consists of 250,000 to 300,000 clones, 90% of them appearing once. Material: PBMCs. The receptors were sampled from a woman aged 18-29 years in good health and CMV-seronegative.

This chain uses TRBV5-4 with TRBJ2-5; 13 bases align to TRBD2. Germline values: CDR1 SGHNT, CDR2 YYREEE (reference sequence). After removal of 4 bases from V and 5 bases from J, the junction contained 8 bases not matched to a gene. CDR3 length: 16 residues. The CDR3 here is CASSVLAGGPQETQYF. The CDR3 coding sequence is TGTGCCAGCAGCGTACTAGCGGGGGGGCCCCAGGAGACCCAGTACTTC.

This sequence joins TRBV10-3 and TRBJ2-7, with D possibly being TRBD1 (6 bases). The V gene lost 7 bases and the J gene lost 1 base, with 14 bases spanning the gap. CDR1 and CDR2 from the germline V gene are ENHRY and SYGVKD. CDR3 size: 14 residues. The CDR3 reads CAITPGGQSYEQYF. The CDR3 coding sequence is TGTGCCATCACCCCCGGAGGACAGTCCTACGAGCAGTACTTC.

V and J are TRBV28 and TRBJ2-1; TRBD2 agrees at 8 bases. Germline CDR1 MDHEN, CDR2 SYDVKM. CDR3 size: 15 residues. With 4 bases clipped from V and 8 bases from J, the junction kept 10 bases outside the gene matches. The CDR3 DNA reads TGTGCCAGCAGTTCCCGGGGGGGCGGAAGCGATGAGCAGTTCTTC. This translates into CASSSRGGGSDEQFF.

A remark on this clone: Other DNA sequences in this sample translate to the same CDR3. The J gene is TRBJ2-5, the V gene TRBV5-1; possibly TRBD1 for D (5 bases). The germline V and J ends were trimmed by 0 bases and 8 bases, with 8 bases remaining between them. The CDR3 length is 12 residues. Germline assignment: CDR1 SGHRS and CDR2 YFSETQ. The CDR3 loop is CASSLEGETQYF. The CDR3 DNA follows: TGCGCCAGCAGCTTGGAAGGGGAAACCCAGTACTTC.

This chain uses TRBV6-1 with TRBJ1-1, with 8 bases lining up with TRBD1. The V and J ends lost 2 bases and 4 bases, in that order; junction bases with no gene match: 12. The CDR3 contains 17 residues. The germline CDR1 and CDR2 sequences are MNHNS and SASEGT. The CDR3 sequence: CASSEFLGTGPSTEAFF. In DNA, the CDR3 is TGTGCCAGCAGTGAATTTCTTGGGACAGGTCCGTCCACTGAAGCTTTCTTT.

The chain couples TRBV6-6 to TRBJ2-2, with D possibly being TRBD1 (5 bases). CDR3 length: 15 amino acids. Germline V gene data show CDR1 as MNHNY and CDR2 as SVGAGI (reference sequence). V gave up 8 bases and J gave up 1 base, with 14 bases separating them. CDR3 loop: CASLSGQKNTGELFF. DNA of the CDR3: TGTGCCAGCTTATCAGGACAAAAGAACACCGGGGAGCTGTTTTTT.

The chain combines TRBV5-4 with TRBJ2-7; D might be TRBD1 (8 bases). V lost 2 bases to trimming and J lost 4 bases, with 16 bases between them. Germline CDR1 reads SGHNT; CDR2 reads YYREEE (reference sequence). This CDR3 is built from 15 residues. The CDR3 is CASSLTGGDLYEQYV. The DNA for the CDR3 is TGTGCCAGCAGCTTAACAGGGGGGGACTTGTACGAGCAGTACGTC.

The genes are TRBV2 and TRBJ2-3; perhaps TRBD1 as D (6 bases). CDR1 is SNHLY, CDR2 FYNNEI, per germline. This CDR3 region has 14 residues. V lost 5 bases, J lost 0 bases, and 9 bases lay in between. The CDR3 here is CASSSDRSTDTQYF. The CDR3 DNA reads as TGTGCCAGCAGTTCGGACAGAAGCACAGATACGCAGTATTTT.

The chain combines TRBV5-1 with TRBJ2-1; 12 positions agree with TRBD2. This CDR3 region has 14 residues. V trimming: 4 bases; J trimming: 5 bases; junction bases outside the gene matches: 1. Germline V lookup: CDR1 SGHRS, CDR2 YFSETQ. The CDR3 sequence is CASSRLAGDNEQFF. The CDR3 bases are TGCGCCAGCAGCCGACTAGCGGGGGACAATGAGCAGTTCTTC.

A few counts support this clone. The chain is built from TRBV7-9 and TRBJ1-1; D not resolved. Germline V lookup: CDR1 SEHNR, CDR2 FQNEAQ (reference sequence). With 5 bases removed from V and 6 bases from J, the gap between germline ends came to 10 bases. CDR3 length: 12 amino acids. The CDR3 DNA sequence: TGTGCCAGCAGCAGAAGCGGGGCTGAAGCTTTCTTT. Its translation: CASSRSGAEAFF. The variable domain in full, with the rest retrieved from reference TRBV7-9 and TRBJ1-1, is DTGVSQNPRHKITKRGQNVTFRCDPISEHNRLYWYRQTLGQGPEFLTYFQNEAQLEKSRLLSDRFSAERPKGSFSTLEIQRTEQGDSAMYLCASSRSGAEAFFGQGTRLTVV.

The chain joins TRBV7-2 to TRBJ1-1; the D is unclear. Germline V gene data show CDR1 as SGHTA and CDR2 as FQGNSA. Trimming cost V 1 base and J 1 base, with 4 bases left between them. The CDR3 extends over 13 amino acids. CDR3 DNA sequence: TGTGCCAGCAGCTTAGGACAGAACACTGAAGCTTTCTTT. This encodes CASSLGQNTEAFF.

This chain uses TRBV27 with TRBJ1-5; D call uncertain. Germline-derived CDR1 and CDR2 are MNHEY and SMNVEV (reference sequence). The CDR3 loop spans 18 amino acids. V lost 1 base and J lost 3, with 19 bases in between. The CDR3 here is CASSLYGSLAADNQPQHF. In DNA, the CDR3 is TGTGCCAGCAGTTTATACGGGTCGCTGGCGGCGGACAATCAGCCCCAGCATTTT.

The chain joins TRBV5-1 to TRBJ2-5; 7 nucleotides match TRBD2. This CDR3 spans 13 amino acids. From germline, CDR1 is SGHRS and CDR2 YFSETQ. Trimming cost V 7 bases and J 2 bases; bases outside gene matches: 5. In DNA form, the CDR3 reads TGCGCCAGCCGAGGGGAGGGGCAAGAGACCCAGTACTTC. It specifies CASRGEGQETQYF. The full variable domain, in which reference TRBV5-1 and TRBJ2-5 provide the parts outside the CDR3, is KAGVTQTPRYLIKTRGQQVTLSCSPISGHRSVSWYQQTPGQGLQFLFEYFSETQRNKGNFPGRFSGRQFSNSRSEMNVSTLELGDSALYLCASRGEGQETQYFGPGTRLLVL.

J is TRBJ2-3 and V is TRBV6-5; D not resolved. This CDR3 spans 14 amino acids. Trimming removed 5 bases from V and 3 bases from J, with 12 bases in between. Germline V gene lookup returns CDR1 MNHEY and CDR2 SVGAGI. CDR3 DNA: TGTGCCAGCAGTGAATCCCCGGAGACAGATACGCAGTATTTT. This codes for CASSESPETDTQYF.